The 22 T cell receptor beta chains reported below all come from one sample, sequenced in a study of cytomegalovirus exposure and HLA in healthy donors. Some clones are missing from TCRdb's copy, which holds only in-frame ones; the method was immunoSEQ multiplex PCR. The data contain roughly 56,000 clones, just under 95% of them seen just once; the ten biggest clones take up around 2%. The sample consisted of PBMCs. The receptors come from a man aged 18 to 29 in good health and CMV-seronegative.

The count of this clone is one. The chain uses TRBV2 and TRBJ2-5, with D perhaps matching TRBD2 (6 bases). V was trimmed by 2 bases and J by 5 bases, leaving 18 bases between them. CDR3 length: 16 residues. Germline V CDR1 and CDR2: SNHLY, FYNNEI. The CDR3 nucleotides are TGTGCCAGCAGTGAAAGGTCTCGGCCAGGGAGGGAGACCCAGTACTTC. Its protein product is CASSERSRPGRETQYF. The full variable domain, rest sourced from reference TRBV2 and TRBJ2-5, is EPEVTQTPSHQVTQMGQEVILRCVPISNHLYFYWYRQILGQKVEFLVSFYNNEISEKSEIFDDQFSVERPDGSNFTLKIRSTKLEDSAMYFCASSERSRPGRETQYFGPGTRLLVL.

The chain has TRBV6-5 and TRBJ2-1; D might be TRBD2 (6 bases). Trimming left V 1 base short and J 0 bases short, with 10 bases between. The germline CDR1 and CDR2 sequences are MNHEY and SVGAGI. CDR3 length: 16 amino acids. The CDR3 sequence: CASSYFLTSSYNEQFF. In DNA form, the CDR3 reads TGTGCCAGCAGTTACTTCCTGACTAGCTCCTACAATGAGCAGTTCTTC.

The CDR3 coding sequence is TGTGCCAGCAGCTCCCCCGGCGGCTCGGTTGAGCAGTTCTTC. This sequence encodes CASSSPGGSVEQFF. The chain links TRBV5-6 to TRBJ2-1; D is undetermined. The CDR3 spans 14 residues. V lost 3 bases to trimming and J lost 9 bases, with 16 bases between them. CDR1 and CDR2 from the germline V gene are SGHDT and YYEEEE.

The chain carries TRBV7-9 and TRBJ1-1; a possible D gene is TRBD1 (6 bases). CDR1 and CDR2 from the germline V gene are SEHNR and FQNEAQ (reference sequence). Trimming took off 3 bases at V and 3 bases at J, with 17 bases between the two ends. This CDR3 comprises 16 residues. CDR3 residues: CASSFPRAGAYTEAFF. The CDR3 coding sequence is TGTGCCAGCAGCTTCCCTAGGGCAGGGGCATACACTGAAGCTTTCTTT.

The V call is TRBV19, the J call TRBJ1-5, with D perhaps TRBD1 (6 bases). The CDR3 consists of 16 residues. CDR1 and CDR2 from the germline V gene are LNHDA and SQIVND (reference sequence). With 2 bases removed from V and 2 bases from J, the gap between germline ends came to 13 bases. Here the CDR3 DNA reads TGTGCCAGTAGTATAACCTCGGGACACGGCAATCAGCCCCAGCATTTT. Amino acid sequence: CASSITSGHGNQPQHF.

V usage is TRBV11-2 and J usage is TRBJ1-2; D gene uncertain. The germline V gene has CDR1 SGHAT and CDR2 FQNNGV. V lost 5 bases and J 4 bases, leaving 14 bases between the germline ends. The CDR3 is 14 amino acids. The DNA for the CDR3 is TGTGCCAGCAGCGGGCTCTCCTACCCCTATGGCTACACCTTC. It yields the protein CASSGLSYPYGYTF.

This chain links TRBV13 with TRBJ2-4, with D tentatively TRBD2 (5 bases). The CDR3 runs 18 residues. V shed 5 bases and J shed 1 base, with 21 bases lying between them. Per the germline V gene, CDR1 is PRHDT and CDR2 is FYEKMQ (reference sequence). CDR3 loop: CASSPPAMSGVAKNIQYF. In DNA form, the CDR3 reads TGTGCCAGCAGCCCACCCGCAATGAGCGGCGTGGCCAAAAACATTCAGTACTTC.

V gene TRBV7-6 combines with J gene TRBJ1-1, with 7 bases aligning to TRBD1. This CDR3 has 13 amino acids. CDR1 is SGHVS and CDR2 is FNYEAQ in the germline V gene. V shed 5 bases and J 7 bases; nucleotides not matched to a gene: 7. The DNA for the CDR3 is TGTGCCAGCAGCAAAATCCGGGACAGTGAAGCTTTCTTT. Its translation is CASSKIRDSEAFF. Together with reference TRBV7-6 and TRBJ1-1, the CDR3 gives the full variable domain: GAGVSQSPRYKVTKRGQDVALRCDPISGHVSLYWYRQALGQGPEFLTYFNYEAQQDKSGLPNDRFSAERPEGSISTLTIQRTEQRDSAMYRCASSKIRDSEAFFGQGTRLTVV.

The chain couples TRBV7-9 to TRBJ1-4, with D tentatively TRBD1 (6 bases). Germline CDR1 and CDR2: SEHNR and FQNEAQ (reference sequence). This CDR3 comprises 17 residues. V lost 5 bases to trimming and J lost 8 bases, with 24 bases between them. The CDR3 loop reads CASSPGGGFDSSEKLFF. In DNA, the CDR3 is TGTGCCAGCAGCCCGGGAGGGGGATTTGATAGTTCGGAAAAACTGTTTTTT. Full variable domain (outside the CDR3, taken from reference TRBV7-9 and TRBJ1-4): DTGVSQNPRHKITKRGQNVTFRCDPISEHNRLYWYRQTLGQGPEFLTYFQNEAQLEKSRLLSDRFSAERPKGSFSTLEIQRTEQGDSAMYLCASSPGGGFDSSEKLFFGSGTQLSVL.

The chain links TRBV4-3 to TRBJ1-4, with 8 bases that match TRBD1. The germline gives CDR1 LGHNA, CDR2 YSLEER. The CDR3 runs to 15 residues. V lost 0 bases to trimming and J lost 8 bases; unmatched junction nucleotides: 5. CDR3: CASSQEGTGREKLFF. CDR3 sequence (DNA): TGCGCCAGCAGCCAAGAAGGGACAGGCAGAGAAAAACTGTTTTTT.

This chain connects TRBV7-9 to TRBJ1-1; TRBD1 aligns across 7 bases. The J segment lost 8 bases and the V segment lost 6 bases, leaving 9 bases of the junction unmatched. The CDR3 extends over 13 amino acids. The germline gives CDR1 SEHNR, CDR2 FQNEAQ (reference sequence). The CDR3 nucleotides are TGTGCCAGCAGGCCACAGGGGCGAGGGGAAGCTTTCTTT. It specifies CASRPQGRGEAFF. Looking up the rest from reference TRBV7-9 and TRBJ1-1 gives the full variable domain: DTGVSQNPRHKITKRGQNVTFRCDPISEHNRLYWYRQTLGQGPEFLTYFQNEAQLEKSRLLSDRFSAERPKGSFSTLEIQRTEQGDSAMYLCASRPQGRGEAFFGQGTRLTVV.

The chain is built from TRBV18 and TRBJ1-1; D not resolved. The CDR3 contains 13 residues. Trimming left V 2 bases short and J 7 bases short, with 11 bases between. Per germline, CDR1 KGHSH and CDR2 LQKENI. CDR3 amino acids: CASSPTTADEAFF. DNA of the CDR3: TGTGCCAGCTCACCAACGACGGCGGATGAAGCTTTCTTT.

The chain has TRBV19 and TRBJ2-3; 8 bases align to TRBD1. Germline values: CDR1 LNHDA, CDR2 SQIVND (reference sequence). This CDR3 is built from 17 residues. V was clipped by 3 bases and J by 5 bases; unmatched bases: 13. CDR3 DNA sequence: TGTGCCAGTAGTATTTCCGGGCAGGGGGCGAGGAAAGATACGCAGTATTTT. Translating it yields CASSISGQGARKDTQYF.

The J gene is TRBJ2-7, the V gene TRBV5-1; 8 nucleotides line up with TRBD1. The germline V gene encodes CDR1 SGHRS and CDR2 YFSETQ. V was clipped by 0 bases and J by 8 bases; unmatched bases: 16. This CDR3 contains 17 residues. The CDR3 is CASSLDRGSLLPTQQYF. The CDR3 DNA sequence: TGCGCCAGCAGCTTGGACAGGGGGTCCCTACTCCCTACGCAGCAGTACTTC.

This clone was recorded a few times. This chain connects TRBV5-4 to TRBJ2-7; tentatively, D is TRBD1 (5 bases). The CDR3 sequence is 14 residues long. Germline assignment: CDR1 SGHNT and CDR2 YYREEE (reference sequence). V gave up 0 bases and J gave up 4 bases, with 11 bases separating them. CDR3 region: CASSLEGVPYEQYF. In DNA, the CDR3 is TGTGCCAGCAGCTTGGAAGGGGTCCCATACGAGCAGTACTTC.

The chain links TRBV7-9 to TRBJ2-2; 7 bases line up with TRBD2. This CDR3 has 15 residues. Losses at the gene ends were 5 bases for V and 1 base for J; bases not matched to a gene: 4. Looked up from germline, CDR1 is SEHNR and CDR2 is FQNEAQ (reference sequence). The CDR3 nucleotides are TGTGCCAGCAGCACGGGACTACAGAACACCGGGGAGCTGTTTTTT. Translation gives CASSTGLQNTGELFF.

The CDR3 nucleotides are TGCGCCAGCAGCTCGGGACTAGCGGGAGGGAGGTCCTACACCGGGGAGCTGTTTTTT. Translation: CASSSGLAGGRSYTGELFF. The chain uses TRBV5-1 and TRBJ2-2, with 16 bases lining up with TRBD2. Germline assignment: CDR1 SGHRS and CDR2 YFSETQ. J gave up 3 bases and V 3 bases, and 8 bases lay outside the gene matches. The CDR3 spans 19 residues.

This clone appeared a single time. This rearrangement joins TRBV7-2 to TRBJ1-2, with TRBD1 matching over 7 bases. The V and J ends lost 4 bases and 10 bases, in that order; junction bases with no gene match: 9. The CDR3 contains 13 residues. Germline CDR1 is SGHTA and CDR2 is FQGNSA. Here the CDR3 DNA reads TGTGCCAGCAGCTCAGGACAGGAATGGGACTACACCTTC. Its protein is CASSSGQEWDYTF.

CDR3 nucleotides: TGTGCCAGCAGCCGAGCGGGAGGGCGAGTAGAGACCCAGTACTTC. Translation: CASSRAGGRVETQYF. The chain combines TRBV7-9 with TRBJ2-5; 10 nucleotides agree with TRBD2. Trimming took 5 bases from V and 4 from J; bases not matched to a gene: 7. This CDR3 contains 15 residues. From germline, CDR1 is SEHNR and CDR2 FQNEAQ (reference sequence).

The V gene is TRBV7-9, the J gene TRBJ2-7; TRBD1 is a possible D gene (6 bases). With 5 bases removed from V and 0 bases from J, the gap between germline ends came to 14 bases. The CDR3 covers 15 residues. The germline gives CDR1 SEHNR, CDR2 FQNEAQ (reference sequence). The CDR3 region is CASSATGLTSYEQYF. The CDR3, as DNA: TGTGCCAGCAGCGCCACAGGGTTAACCTCCTACGAGCAGTACTTC.

The rearrangement uses TRBV28 and TRBJ2-7; 8 bases line up with TRBD2. The trim removed 2 bases at V and 5 bases at J, leaving 17 bases unmatched. Germline V gene lookup returns CDR1 MDHEN and CDR2 SYDVKM. CDR3 length equals 18 residues. The CDR3 reads CASSLPSLRTSKMDEQYF. Written as DNA, the CDR3 is TGTGCCAGCAGTTTACCTTCTTTACGGACTAGCAAGATGGACGAGCAGTACTTC. Together with reference TRBV28 and TRBJ2-7, the CDR3 gives the full variable domain: DVKVTQSSRYLVKRTGEKVFLECVQDMDHENMFWYRQDPGLGLRLIYFSYDVKMKEKGDIPEGYSVSREKKERFSLILESASTNQTSMYLCASSLPSLRTSKMDEQYFGPGTRLTVT.

This clone is a singleton in its sample. The rearrangement links TRBV7-6 to TRBJ1-1; 8 bases agree with TRBD1. The CDR3 covers 15 residues. The V and J ends lost 4 bases and 5 bases, in that order; junction bases with no gene match: 9. From germline, CDR1 is SGHVS and CDR2 FNYEAQ. CDR3 nucleotide sequence: TGTGCCAGCAGCTCCACAGGGGGGGCTAGGACTGAAGCTTTCTTT. Protein: CASSSTGGARTEAFF. The full variable domain, completed using reference TRBV7-6 and TRBJ1-1, is GAGVSQSPRYKVTKRGQDVALRCDPISGHVSLYWYRQALGQGPEFLTYFNYEAQQDKSGLPNDRFSAERPEGSISTLTIQRTEQRDSAMYRCASSSTGGARTEAFFGQGTRLTVV.